The present entry profiles one TCR beta chain with its context. These data come from a study of human T cells and chemical hapten exposure. TCRdb analysed the RACE reads with MiXCR anew, one entry per CDR3 protein. Of 85,000 to 100,000 distinct CDR3 sequences in the sample, roughly 9.6% were seen once. The CDR3 is made up of 14 amino acids. Germline trimming cut 4 bases from V and 4 bases from J; bases unmatched to any gene: 2. The germline V gene has CDR1 MDHEN and CDR2 SYDVKM. Time point defined: patch test 2, 6 weeks after DPC sensitization. The sample's treatment: therapeutic diphenylcyclopropenone sensitization with weekly scalp DPC.

The starting material was whole blood, obtained in connection with sensitization to the hapten diphenylcyclopropenone (DPC). The V call is TRBV28, the J call TRBJ1-5; 9 nucleotides match TRBD1. This sequence was found in a man in his forties or fifties with alopecia areata. Some clones in this sample may be carry-over from other donors' samples. The DNA of the CDR3 is TGTGCCAGCAGTTGGACAGGGGCTAATCAGCCCCAGCATTTT. Its translation is CASSWTGANQPQHF.